The clone carrying this T cell receptor beta chain was observed a handful of times. Its antigen remains unknown. This entry is derived from a study of cytomegalovirus exposure and HLA in healthy donors. Findings and caveats of the study: In a later analysis, a genetic analysis reported fewer productive-TCR N-insertions in an Asian-associated ancestry cluster than the cohort average. The study labeled around 160 TCR beta chains cytomegalovirus-associated.

The PCR ran on 60 Vbeta and 13 Jbeta primers. Clones were read by immunoSEQ multiplex PCR, and TCRdb kept only the in-frame ones, dropping some. The sample carries approximately 37,000 clones, 74% recorded once. The TCR comes from a young man in good health and CMV-seronegative. The specimen was PBMCs.

The CDR3 region is CASSPEGNEQFF. The CDR3 DNA sequence: TGTGCCAGCAGCCCGGAGGGCAATGAGCAGTTCTTC. The chain couples TRBV5-6 to TRBJ2-1, with D possibly matching TRBD2 (6 bases). The V gene lost 4 bases and the J gene lost 6 bases, with 8 bases spanning the gap. This CDR3 has 12 amino acids. The germline gives CDR1 SGHDT, CDR2 YYEEEE.